This T cell receptor (beta chain) derives from a study of long-term antiretroviral therapy in people with HIV. The V gene end was trimmed by 0 bases and the J gene end by 3 bases; junction bases not matched to a gene: 2. CDR1 and CDR2 (germline): LGHNA, YSLEER. The length of the CDR3 is 14 residues. Run at survey level, the immunoSEQ assay was version v3.0. The table came from immunoSEQ multiplex PCR; TCRdb's copy has only in-frame clones and leaves some out. The table records around 26,000 clones, around 87% of them present only once. Turning to this clone: Different DNA sequences within this sample yield the same CDR3.

This clonotype originated in a middle-aged man with HIV. The rearrangement links TRBV4-3 to TRBJ2-7; 7 nucleotides align to TRBD2. Source: unsorted PBMCs, taken 2.7 years after starting antiretroviral therapy. In DNA form, the CDR3 reads TGCGCCAGCAGCCAAGATCGCGGGGGCTACGAGCAGTACTTC. Its translation: CASSQDRGGYEQYF.